Listed below are T cell receptor beta chains from one sample, sequenced in a study of vaccination effects on CD4 cells after COVID-19. Antigens of these TCRs are unknown. The method was immunoSEQ multiplex PCR; TCRdb's version includes in-frame clones alone and lacks a portion of them. The table records about 45,000 clones, roughly three quarters of them present only once. Sequencing was performed on CD4+ T cells from PBMCs cultured without peptide, taken after COVID-19 vaccination. The receptors originated from a human donor who received a COVID-19 vaccine. Both conserved end residues are part of each CDR3.

V: TRBV5-1; CDR3: CASSSQGIGPDTQYF
V: TRBV14; CDR3: CASSHIQGADGANVLTF
V: TRBV6-2/TRBV6-3; CDR3: CASSQSRGNYGYTF
V: TRBV14; CDR3: CASSQVARETQYF
V: TRBV27; CDR3: CASKKENYNSPLHF
V: TRBV3-1/TRBV3-2; CDR3: CASSQVSVTGTEQFF
V: TRBV18; CDR3: CASSPRQGLSSGNTIYF
V: TRBV4-2; CDR3: CASSQPGHSYNEQFF
V: TRBV7-6; CDR3: CASRKTTGATTEAFF
V: TRBV5-1; CDR3: CASSLEGDSSEKLFF
V: TRBV27; CDR3: CASGSRGLNTGELFF
V: TRBV7-2; CDR3: CASSLNGRGGAVTGELFF
V: TRBV6-4; CDR3: CASSDNFARQPQHF
V: TRBV6-5; CDR3: CASRAGANEKLFF